The 24 T cell receptor beta chains presented below share a single source sample, sequenced in a study of neurological immune-mediated disorders. One entry per CDR3 protein, called by TCRdb with MiXCR from the 5' RACE reads. The sample shows roughly 98,000 distinct CDR3 sequences, approximately 13% of them seen only once. Described time point: longitudinal time-point 2. The sample consisted of PBMCs. These receptors were obtained from a female donor with HTLV-1-associated myelopathy (HAM/TSP).

The CDR3 is CASSYPGTGSNEQFF. DNA of the CDR3: TGTGCCAGCAGTTACCCGGGTACAGGGAGCAATGAGCAGTTCTTC. The chain carries TRBV6-5 and TRBJ2-1; perhaps TRBD1 as D (6 bases). Germline assignment: CDR1 MNHEY and CDR2 SVGAGI. V lost 2 bases and J lost 6, with 14 bases in between. The CDR3 runs 15 residues.

This clonotype has at least ten counts. The chain combines TRBV10-3 with TRBJ2-3, with D tentatively TRBD1 or TRBD2 (5 bases each). V lost 3 bases, J lost 6 bases, and 16 bases lay in between. The V gene's germline CDR1 is ENHRY and CDR2 SYGVKD. The CDR3 is made up of 15 amino acids. CDR3 amino acids: CAISERGRLPDTQYF. CDR3 in DNA: TGTGCCATCAGTGAAAGGGGACGACTCCCCGATACGCAGTATTTT.

This clonotype was counted a few times. The gene calls are TRBV3-1 and TRBJ2-1, with D maybe TRBD2 (5 bases). Trimming removed 1 base at V and 2 bases at J, with 9 bases between. Germline CDR1 reads LGHDT; CDR2 reads YNNKEL (reference sequence). This CDR3 comprises 15 residues. The CDR3 reads CASSQVVGAYNEQFF. The CDR3 region has the DNA TGTGCCAGCAGCCAAGTCGTCGGGGCCTACAATGAGCAGTTCTTC.

This clonotype has a count of ten or more. The V and J genes are TRBV9 and TRBJ2-5; D is ambiguous. The germline V gene has CDR1 SGDLS and CDR2 YYNGEE. The CDR3 spans 13 residues. V dropped 6 bases and J dropped 4 bases, with 13 bases sitting between them. CDR3 sequence (DNA): TGTGCCAGCACCCTTCCGGGTCTAGAGACCCAGTACTTC. Translated, it gives CASTLPGLETQYF. The whole variable domain, remainder taken from reference TRBV9 and TRBJ2-5, is DSGVTQTPKHLITATGQRVTLRCSPRSGDLSVYWYQQSLDQGLQFLIQYYNGEERAKGNILERFSAQQFPDLHSELNLSSLELGDSALYFCASTLPGLETQYFGPGTRLLVL.

This clonotype came up many times. CDR3 DNA: TGTGCCAGCAGCTTAGGGGGACAGGGGGCCCCCACCAGGAATACGCAGTATTTT. This codes for CASSLGGQGAPTRNTQYF. This sequence joins TRBV7-2 and TRBJ2-3; TRBD1 matches at 12 bases. The germline V gene has CDR1 SGHTA and CDR2 FQGNSA. Losses at the gene ends were 1 base for V and 7 bases for J; bases not matched to a gene: 12. The CDR3 is made up of 18 amino acids.

As to this clonotype: This may arise from a read error, as a much more abundant clone is one base away. The V call is TRBV20-1, the J call TRBJ1-3; a possible D gene is TRBD1 (5 bases). V gave up 3 bases and J gave up 0 bases, with 12 bases separating them. Germline V gene sequence: CDR1 DFQATT, CDR2 SNEGSKA (reference sequence). This CDR3 is built from 15 residues. CDR3 loop: CSARPRGPSGNTIYF. The DNA of the CDR3 is TGCAGTGCTAGGCCCCGGGGCCCCTCTGGAAACACCATATATTTT.

Ten or more counts support this clonotype. The V call is TRBV4-1, the J call TRBJ2-5, with D unclear. Looked up from germline, CDR1 is MGHRA and CDR2 is YSYEKL. V shed 1 base and J shed 3 bases, with 15 bases lying between them. The CDR3 totals 16 residues. CDR3 residues: CASSQGWKGPKETQYF. The CDR3, as DNA: TGCGCCAGCAGCCAAGGGTGGAAGGGCCCCAAAGAGACCCAGTACTTC.

This chain uses TRBV6-1 with TRBJ2-7; D assignment may be TRBD1 or TRBD2 (6 bases each). The germline V gene encodes CDR1 MNHNS and CDR2 SASEGT. Trimming removed 2 bases at V and 2 bases at J, with 10 bases between. This CDR3 region has 14 residues. The CDR3 reads CASSEPGEAYEQYF. As DNA, the CDR3 is TGTGCCAGCAGTGAACCAGGGGAGGCCTACGAGCAGTACTTC.

The rearrangement joins TRBV7-2 to TRBJ2-2; possibly TRBD1 for D (5 bases). The CDR3 is made up of 15 amino acids. The V gene lost 5 bases and the J gene lost 3 bases, with 13 bases spanning the gap. Germline CDR1 reads SGHTA; CDR2 reads FQGNSA. The CDR3 DNA is TGTGCCAGCAGCAAGTGGACATGGGACACCGGGGAGCTGTTTTTT. It codes for CASSKWTWDTGELFF.

At least ten counts were recorded for this clonotype. This chain connects TRBV20-1 to TRBJ1-2; D is undetermined. The CDR3 runs 13 residues. The V end was cut by 5 bases, the J end by 5 bases, with 15 bases between. The germline gives CDR1 DFQATT, CDR2 SNEGSKA (reference sequence). This chain's CDR3 is CSASSRWEYGYTF. In nucleotides, the CDR3 is TGCAGTGCTTCTTCTCGGTGGGAATATGGCTACACCTTC.

This clonotype was observed at least ten times. The chain joins TRBV9 to TRBJ2-2; D ambiguous. V dropped 0 bases and J dropped 4 bases, with 13 bases sitting between them. Looked up from germline, CDR1 is SGDLS and CDR2 is YYNGEE. The CDR3 loop spans 16 amino acids. In nucleotides, the CDR3 is TGTGCCAGCAGCGTAGCCGGCGAGCTACTCACCGGGGAGCTGTTTTTT. It encodes CASSVAGELLTGELFF.

The sample holds many counts of this clonotype. The V and J genes are TRBV12-3 or TRBV12-4 and TRBJ1-4; D ambiguous. Trimming stripped 4 bases from V and 11 bases from J, with 14 bases between. The CDR3 length is 13 residues. The CDR3 reads CASSSTTVGKLFF. Here the CDR3 DNA reads TGTGCCAGCAGTTCAACGACCGTCGGGAAACTGTTTTTT.

This clonotype was counted at least ten times. The rearrangement uses TRBV20-1 and TRBJ1-2, with D perhaps matching TRBD1 (6 bases). The V end was cut by 6 bases, the J end by 8 bases, with 19 bases between. The CDR3 runs 13 residues. From germline, CDR1 is DFQATT and CDR2 SNEGSKA (reference sequence). This CDR3 is CSATNRVFGGYTF. Written as DNA, the CDR3 is TGCAGTGCAACCAACAGGGTCTTTGGCGGCTACACCTTC.

This clonotype was seen repeatedly, ten times or more. The CDR3 sequence is CASSQVTLAGNNEQFF. The CDR3 nucleotides read TGTGCCAGCAGCCAAGTGACCCTAGCGGGGAACAATGAGCAGTTCTTC. The V gene is TRBV4-2, the J gene TRBJ2-1; 9 bases fit TRBD2. Per the germline V gene, CDR1 is LGHNA and CDR2 is YNFKEQ. The junction had 6 bases not matched to a gene; V was cut back by 1 base and J by 5 bases. The length of the CDR3 is 16 residues.

This clonotype was recorded many times. This rearrangement joins TRBV5-1 to TRBJ2-5, with D tentatively TRBD2 (5 bases). CDR1 and CDR2 from the germline V gene are SGHRS and YFSETQ. Between the trimmed V and J ends, which lost 5 bases and 2 bases, there was a span of 13 bases. The CDR3 is 14 residues long. The CDR3: CASSHSSGQETQYF. The CDR3, as DNA: TGCGCCAGCAGTCACTCCAGCGGTCAAGAGACCCAGTACTTC.

This clonotype appeared many times. This chain joins TRBV5-1 and TRBJ2-4; the match to TRBD1 covers 9 bases. CDR3 length equals 14 residues. Per the germline V gene, CDR1 is SGHRS and CDR2 is YFSETQ. V lost 3 bases to trimming and J lost 3 bases; unmatched junction nucleotides: 1. The CDR3 loop is CASSSTGGKNIQYF. CDR3 sequence (DNA): TGCGCCAGCAGCTCGACAGGGGGCAAAAACATTCAGTACTTC.

J is TRBJ2-3 and V is TRBV5-4; no definite D call. The CDR3 runs 13 residues. V was cut by 10 bases and J by 4 bases, with 16 bases left in between. Germline V gene data show CDR1 as SGHNT and CDR2 as YYREEE (reference sequence). DNA of the CDR3: TGTGCCTTTCAAAGAAGCGTAGCAGATACGCAGTATTTT. This sequence encodes CAFQRSVADTQYF.

This clonotype was seen a handful of times. The V gene is TRBV7-8, the J gene TRBJ1-2, with D perhaps TRBD1 (5 bases). The germline V gene encodes CDR1 SGHVS and CDR2 FQNEAQ. Trimming left V 5 bases short and J 5 bases short, with 18 bases between. CDR3 length: 15 residues. CDR3 coding DNA: TGTGCCAGCAGCCCCTTTGCCACAGGATCTTATGGCTACACCTTC. It specifies CASSPFATGSYGYTF.

This clonotype was seen ten or more times. The rearrangement links TRBV7-2 to TRBJ2-5; TRBD1 might be the D (7 bases). The germline V and J ends were trimmed by 3 bases and 4 bases, with 9 bases remaining between them. CDR1 SGHTA and CDR2 FQGNSA come from the germline V gene. The CDR3 is made up of 13 amino acids. As DNA, the CDR3 is TGTGCCAGCAGCTTTCAGGGGGGAGAGACCCAGTACTTC. Its translation: CASSFQGGETQYF.

This clonotype was seen repeatedly, ten times or more. This chain links TRBV11-2 with TRBJ1-1, with 7 bases lining up with TRBD1. The CDR3 consists of 15 residues. V trimming: 5 bases; J trimming: 7 bases; junction bases outside the gene matches: 13. Germline V gene sequence: CDR1 SGHAT, CDR2 FQNNGV. CDR3 sequence (DNA): TGTGCCAGCAGCCTCCGCCGGGACAGTAGGCTTGAAGCTTTCTTT. Amino acid sequence: CASSLRRDSRLEAFF.

This clonotype was detected a few times. V usage is TRBV5-1 and J usage is TRBJ1-2; maybe TRBD1 (5 bases). The V gene's germline CDR1 is SGHRS and CDR2 YFSETQ. This CDR3 region has 13 residues. V lost 2 bases and J lost 8, with 13 bases in between. The CDR3 here is CASSLPGISGYTF. The CDR3 region has the DNA TGCGCCAGCAGCTTACCAGGGATTTCGGGCTACACCTTC.

This CDR3 is CATSDADGEFYNEQFF. The CDR3 DNA follows: TGTGCCACCAGTGATGCGGACGGAGAATTTTACAATGAGCAGTTCTTC. The chain couples TRBV24-1 to TRBJ2-1; D not resolved. Deletions cut 3 bases from V and 4 bases from J, with 15 bases between. Germline V lookup: CDR1 KGHDR, CDR2 SFDVKD. CDR3 length equals 16 residues.

This clonotype was recorded many times. This CDR3 is CATSDPDSRQPQHF. CDR3 nucleotides: TGTGCCACCAGTGATCCCGACAGCCGCCAGCCCCAGCATTTT. J is TRBJ1-5 and V is TRBV24-1; TRBD1 might be the D (5 bases). V was pared by 3 bases and J by 7 bases, with 12 bases between. This CDR3 has 14 amino acids. In germline, CDR1 is KGHDR, CDR2 SFDVKD.

This clonotype has a handful of counts. CDR3 bases: TGCGCCAGCAGCTCCGGGACGGCGAACACCGGGGAGCTGTTTTTT. Translated: CASSSGTANTGELFF. V and J are TRBV5-1 and TRBJ2-2; D possibly uses TRBD1 or TRBD2 (5 bases each). The V gene lost 3 bases and the J gene lost 0 bases, with 9 bases spanning the gap. CDR1 and CDR2 (germline): SGHRS, YFSETQ. The CDR3 runs 15 residues.